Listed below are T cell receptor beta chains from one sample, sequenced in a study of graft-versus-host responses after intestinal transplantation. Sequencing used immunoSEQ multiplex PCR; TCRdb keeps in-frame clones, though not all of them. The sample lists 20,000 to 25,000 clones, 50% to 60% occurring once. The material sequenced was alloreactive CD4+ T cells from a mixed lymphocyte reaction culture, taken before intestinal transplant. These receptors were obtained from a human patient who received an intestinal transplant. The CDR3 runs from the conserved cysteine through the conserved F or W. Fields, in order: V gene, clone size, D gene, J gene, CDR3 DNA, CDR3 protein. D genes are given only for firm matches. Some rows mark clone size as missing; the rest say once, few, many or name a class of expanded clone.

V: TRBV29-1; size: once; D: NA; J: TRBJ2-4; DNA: TGCAGCGTTGAAAGACAAAGCAACATTCAGTACTTC; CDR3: CSVERQSNIQYF
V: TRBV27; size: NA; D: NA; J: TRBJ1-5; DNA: TGTGCCAGCAGTTCCAGGGTAGGAAGCAATCAGCCCCAGCATTTT; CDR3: CASSSRVGSNQPQHF
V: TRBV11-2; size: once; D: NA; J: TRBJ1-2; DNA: TGTGCCAGCAGCTTAGTTGACTCGCGGGGCTACACCTTC; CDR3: CASSLVDSRGYTF
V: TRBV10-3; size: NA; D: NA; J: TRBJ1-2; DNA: TGTGCCATCAGTGAGTCGAGGGGGGTCGGGGGGCAAGGCTACACCTTC; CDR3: CAISESRGVGGQGYTF
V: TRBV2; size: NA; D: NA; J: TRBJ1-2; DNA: TGTGCCAGCACTAAACTAAGACAGACCTATGGCTACACCTTC; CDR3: CASTKLRQTYGYTF
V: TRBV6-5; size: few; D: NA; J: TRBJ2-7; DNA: TGTGCCAGCAGTTACTCCTCAGGGTCCCCCTACGAGCAGTACTTC; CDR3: CASSYSSGSPYEQYF
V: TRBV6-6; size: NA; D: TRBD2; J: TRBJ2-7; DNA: TGTGCCAGCAGTCAACTAGCGGGAGGGCCGTACGAGCAGTACTTC; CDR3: CASSQLAGGPYEQYF
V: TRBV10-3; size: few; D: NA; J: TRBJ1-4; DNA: TGTGCCATCAGCCCAACGTTCGGCCTCTGGGAGGAAAAACTGTTTTTT; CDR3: CAISPTFGLWEEKLFF
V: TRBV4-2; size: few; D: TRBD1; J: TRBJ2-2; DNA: TGTGCCAGCAGCCAAGACAGGGGGAGAGAGCTGTTTTTT; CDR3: CASSQDRGRELFF
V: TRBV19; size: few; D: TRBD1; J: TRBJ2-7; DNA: TGTGCCAGTACCCTCACAGGGGGGTCCCTCTACGAGCAGTACTTC; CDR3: CASTLTGGSLYEQYF
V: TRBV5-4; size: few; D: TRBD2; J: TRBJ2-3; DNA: TGTGCCAGCAGCCCGGGACTAGCGGGTTTCGATACGCAGTATTTT; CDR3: CASSPGLAGFDTQYF
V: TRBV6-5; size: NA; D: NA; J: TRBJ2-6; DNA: TGTGCCAGCAGTTACTCCGTGGAGGGGGCCAACGTCCTGACTTTC; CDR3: CASSYSVEGANVLTF
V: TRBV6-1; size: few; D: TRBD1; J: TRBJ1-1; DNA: TGTGCCAGCAGTGGACCGACAGGGATGGTCGCTGAAGCTTTCTTT; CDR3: CASSGPTGMVAEAFF
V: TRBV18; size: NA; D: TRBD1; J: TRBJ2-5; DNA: TGTGCCAGTACGGACAGGTTCCAAGAGACCCAGTACTTC; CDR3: CASTDRFQETQYF
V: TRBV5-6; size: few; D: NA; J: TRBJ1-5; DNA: TGTGCCAGCAGCATCATGGACAGAGACAATCAGCCCCAGCATTTT; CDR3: CASSIMDRDNQPQHF
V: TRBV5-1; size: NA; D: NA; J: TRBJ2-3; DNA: TGCGCCAGCAGCTGGGGGGACAGTTCAGATACGCAGTATTTT; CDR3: CASSWGDSSDTQYF
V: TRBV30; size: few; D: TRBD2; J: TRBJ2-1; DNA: TGTGCCTGGAGTGTACTAGCGGGAGTATCACAGTTCTTC; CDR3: CAWSVLAGVSQFF
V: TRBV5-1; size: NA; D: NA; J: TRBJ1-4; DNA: TGCGCCAGCAGCTTGGGACAAAATGAAAAACTGTTTTTT; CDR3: CASSLGQNEKLFF
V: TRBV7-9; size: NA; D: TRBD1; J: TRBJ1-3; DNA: TGTGCCAGCAGCTTAGGGGGGACAGCTGGAAACACCATATATTTT; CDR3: CASSLGGTAGNTIYF
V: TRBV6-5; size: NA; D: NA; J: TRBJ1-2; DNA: TGTGCCGCCGCGTCCCTTGGTCATGGCTACACCTTC; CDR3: CAAASLGHGYTF
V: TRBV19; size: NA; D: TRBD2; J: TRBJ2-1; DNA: TGTGCCAGTAGTATAAATGGGGGGAGGGGTGAGCAGTTCTTC; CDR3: CASSINGGRGEQFF
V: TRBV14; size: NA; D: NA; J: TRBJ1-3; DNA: TGTGCCAGCAGCCAAGATCTCCCTCACCGGTCCGGAAACACCATATATTTT; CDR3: CASSQDLPHRSGNTIYF
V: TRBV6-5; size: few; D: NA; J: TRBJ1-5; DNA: TGTGCCAGCAGTTACTCGGGGGCGAGCAATCAGCCCCAGCATTTT; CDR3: CASSYSGASNQPQHF
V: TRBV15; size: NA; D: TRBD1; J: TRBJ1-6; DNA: TGTGCCACCAGCAGAGATCGGGGACAGGGGGGATCACCCCTCCACTTT; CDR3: CATSRDRGQGGSPLHF
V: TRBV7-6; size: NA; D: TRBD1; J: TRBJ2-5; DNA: TGTGCCAGCAGCTTGGGACAGGGGAAGGAGACCCAGTACTTC; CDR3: CASSLGQGKETQYF
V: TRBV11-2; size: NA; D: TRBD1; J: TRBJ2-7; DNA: TGTGCCAGCAGCTTAGTGGTACAGGGGGAGGTCGAGCAGTACTTC; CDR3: CASSLVVQGEVEQYF
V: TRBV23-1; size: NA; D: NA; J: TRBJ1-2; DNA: TGCGCCAGCAGTCACCTGAACAGGGACCTCTATGGCTACACCTTC; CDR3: CASSHLNRDLYGYTF
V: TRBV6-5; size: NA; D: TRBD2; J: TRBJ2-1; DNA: TGTGCCAGCTTAGCGGGAGATCACAATGAGCAGTTCTTC; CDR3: CASLAGDHNEQFF
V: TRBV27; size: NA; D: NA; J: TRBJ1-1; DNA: TGTGCCAGCAGTTTTACCTCCAGGGGACGTCCAAGTGAAGCTTTCTTT; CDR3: CASSFTSRGRPSEAFF
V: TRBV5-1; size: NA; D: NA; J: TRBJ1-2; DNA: TGCGCCAGCAGCTTGGTGGCAGGGGAGTATGGCTACACCTTC; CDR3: CASSLVAGEYGYTF
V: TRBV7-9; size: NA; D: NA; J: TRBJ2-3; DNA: TGTGCCAGCAGCTTAAGCGCCGATACGCAGTATTTT; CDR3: CASSLSADTQYF
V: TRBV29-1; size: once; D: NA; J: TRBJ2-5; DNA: TGCAGCGCCCGGCGGCGGGAAGAGACCCAGTACTTC; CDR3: CSARRREETQYF
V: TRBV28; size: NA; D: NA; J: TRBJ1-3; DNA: TGTGCCAGCAGTCCGCTGCCGCGGAATACTGGAAACACCATATATTTT; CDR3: CASSPLPRNTGNTIYF
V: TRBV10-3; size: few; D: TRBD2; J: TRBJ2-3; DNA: TGTGCCATCAGTGGAGGACTAGCGGGAGGGCCTAGCACAGATACGCAGTATTTT; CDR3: CAISGGLAGGPSTDTQYF
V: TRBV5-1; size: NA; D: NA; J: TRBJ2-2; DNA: TGCGCCAGCAGCTTGGATAGCTTCACCGGGGAGCTGTTTTTT; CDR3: CASSLDSFTGELFF
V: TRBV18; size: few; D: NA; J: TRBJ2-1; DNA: TGTGCCAGCTCACCTTCAGAGGCCCCCCTCAATGAGCAGTTCTTC; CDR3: CASSPSEAPLNEQFF
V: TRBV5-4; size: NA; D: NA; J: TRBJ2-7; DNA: TGTGCCAGCAGCTTTCGAGGGGGGGATCTGCAGTACTTC; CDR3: CASSFRGGDLQYF
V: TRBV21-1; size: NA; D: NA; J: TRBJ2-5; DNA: TGTGCCAGCAGCCCCTCCCAAGAGACCCAGTACTTC; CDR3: CASSPSQETQYF
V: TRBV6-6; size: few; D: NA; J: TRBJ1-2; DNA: TGTGCCAGCAGGCCCGCTAGTCCGGAAGGCTACACCTTC; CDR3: CASRPASPEGYTF
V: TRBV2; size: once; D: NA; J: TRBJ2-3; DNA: TGTGCCAGCAGTGGACAGCCCACAGATACGCAGTATTTT; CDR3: CASSGQPTDTQYF
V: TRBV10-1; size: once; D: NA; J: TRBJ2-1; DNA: TGCGCCAGCAGTGAGTCGACTAGTTCTCATCTCAATGAGCAGTTCTTC; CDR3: CASSESTSSHLNEQFF
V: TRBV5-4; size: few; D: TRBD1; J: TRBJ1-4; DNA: TGTGCCAGCAGCCGGGGACAGAGTAATGAAAAACTGTTTTTT; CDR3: CASSRGQSNEKLFF
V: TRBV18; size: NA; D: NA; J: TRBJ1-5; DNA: TGTGCCAGCTCACCACGAGGGTCCGAGCAGCCCCAGCATTTT; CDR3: CASSPRGSEQPQHF
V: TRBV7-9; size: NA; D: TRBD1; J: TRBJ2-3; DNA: TGTGCCAGCAGCCTCGGTACAGGGGTCACAGATACGCAGTATTTT; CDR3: CASSLGTGVTDTQYF
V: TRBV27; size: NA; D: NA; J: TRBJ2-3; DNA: TGTGCCAGCAGTTTGGGGAGACCTACAGATACGCAGTATTTT; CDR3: CASSLGRPTDTQYF
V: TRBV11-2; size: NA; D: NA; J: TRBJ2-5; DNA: TGTGCCAGCAGTACACAGGGATCTAGCGGTGAGACCCAGTACTTC; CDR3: CASSTQGSSGETQYF
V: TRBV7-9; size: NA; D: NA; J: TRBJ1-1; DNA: TGTGCCAGCAGCTTATTCCGGTCACTCCTATTTACTGAAGCTTTCTTT; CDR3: CASSLFRSLLFTEAFF
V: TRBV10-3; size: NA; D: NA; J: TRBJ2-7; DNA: TGTGCCATCAGCCTGACAGGCCCCTCCTACGAGCAGTACTTC; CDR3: CAISLTGPSYEQYF
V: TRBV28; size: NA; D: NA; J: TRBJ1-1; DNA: TGTGCCAGCAGTTGGAGGGTACGCAGCACTGAAGCTTTCTTT; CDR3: CASSWRVRSTEAFF
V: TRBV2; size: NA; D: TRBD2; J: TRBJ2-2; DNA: TGTGCCAGCAAACCACTAGCGACCACCGGGGAGCTGTTTTTT; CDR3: CASKPLATTGELFF
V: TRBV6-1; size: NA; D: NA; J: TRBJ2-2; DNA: TGTGCCAGCTTTGGGCGGGGGAACACCGGGGAGCTGTTTTTT; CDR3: CASFGRGNTGELFF
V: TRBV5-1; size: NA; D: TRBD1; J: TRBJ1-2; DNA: TGCGCCAGCAGCTCTGGACAGGTGAACTATGGCTACACCTTC; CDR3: CASSSGQVNYGYTF
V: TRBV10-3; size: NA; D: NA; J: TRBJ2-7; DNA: TGTGCCATCAGTGAGGGCAGTTCCTACGAGCAGTACTTC; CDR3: CAISEGSSYEQYF